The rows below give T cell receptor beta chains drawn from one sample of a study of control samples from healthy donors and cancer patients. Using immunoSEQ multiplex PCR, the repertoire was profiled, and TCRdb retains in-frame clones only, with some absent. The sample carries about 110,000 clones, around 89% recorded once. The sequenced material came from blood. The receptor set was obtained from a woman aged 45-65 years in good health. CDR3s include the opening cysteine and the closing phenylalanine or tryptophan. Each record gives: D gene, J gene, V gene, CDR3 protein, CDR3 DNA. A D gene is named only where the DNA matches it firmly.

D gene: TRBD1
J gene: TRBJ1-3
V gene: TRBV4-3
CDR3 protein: CASSLHGTGTGNTIYF
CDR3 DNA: TGCGCCAGCAGCCTCCACGGGACAGGGACAGGAAACACCATATATTTT

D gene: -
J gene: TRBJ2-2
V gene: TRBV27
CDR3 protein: CASRKLLGTGELFF
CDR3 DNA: TGTGCCAGCCGAAAACTACTAGGGACCGGGGAGCTGTTTTTT

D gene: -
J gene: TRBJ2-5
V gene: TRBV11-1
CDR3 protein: CASSLVQETQYF
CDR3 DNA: TGTGCCAGCAGCCTTGTCCAAGAGACCCAGTACTTC

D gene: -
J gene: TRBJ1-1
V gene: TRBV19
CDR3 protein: CASSIVRTKIEAFF
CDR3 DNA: TGTGCCAGTAGTATAGTTAGGACGAAGATTGAAGCTTTCTTT

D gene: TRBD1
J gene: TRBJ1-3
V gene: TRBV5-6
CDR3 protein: CASSWTGNIGNTIYF
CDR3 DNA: TGTGCCAGCAGCTGGACAGGAAACATTGGAAACACCATATATTTT

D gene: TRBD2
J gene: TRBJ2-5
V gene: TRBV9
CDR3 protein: CASSVGGGTLSGETQYF
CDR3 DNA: TGTGCCAGCAGCGTAGGCGGGGGAACCCTCTCTGGGGAGACCCAGTACTTC

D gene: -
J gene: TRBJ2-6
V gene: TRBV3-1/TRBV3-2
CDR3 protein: CASSQGPATSSGANVLTF
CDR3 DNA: TGTGCCAGCAGCCAAGGGCCAGCGACCAGCTCTGGGGCCAACGTCCTGACTTTC

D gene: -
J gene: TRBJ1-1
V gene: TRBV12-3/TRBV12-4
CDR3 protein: CASSLAANTEAFF
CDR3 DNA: TGTGCCAGCAGTTTGGCCGCGAACACTGAAGCTTTCTTT

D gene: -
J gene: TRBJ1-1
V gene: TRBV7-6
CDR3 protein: CASSLDVDGNTEAFF
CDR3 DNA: TGTGCCAGCAGCTTAGATGTGGATGGAAACACTGAAGCTTTCTTT

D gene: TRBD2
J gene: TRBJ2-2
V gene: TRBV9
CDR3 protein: CASSLAGGTGELFF
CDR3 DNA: TGTGCCAGCAGCTTAGCGGGGGGAACCGGGGAGCTGTTTTTT